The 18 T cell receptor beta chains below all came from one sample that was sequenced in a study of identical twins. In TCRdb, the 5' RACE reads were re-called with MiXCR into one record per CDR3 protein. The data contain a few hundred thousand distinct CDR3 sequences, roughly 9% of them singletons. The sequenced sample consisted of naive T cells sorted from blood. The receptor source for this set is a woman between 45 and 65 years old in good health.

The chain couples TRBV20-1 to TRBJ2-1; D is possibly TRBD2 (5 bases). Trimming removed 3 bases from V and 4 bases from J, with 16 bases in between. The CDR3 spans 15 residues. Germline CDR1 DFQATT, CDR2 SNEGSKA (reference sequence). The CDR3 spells CSARFLASRYNEQFF. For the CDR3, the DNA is TGCAGTGCTAGGTTTTTGGCTAGCAGATACAATGAGCAGTTCTTC.

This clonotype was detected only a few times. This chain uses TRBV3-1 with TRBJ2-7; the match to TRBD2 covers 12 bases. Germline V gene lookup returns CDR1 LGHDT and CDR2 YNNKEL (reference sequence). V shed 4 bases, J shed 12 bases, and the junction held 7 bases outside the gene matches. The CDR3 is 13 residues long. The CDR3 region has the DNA TGTGCCAGCAGCCTACTAGCGGGAGGCGTTGTGTACTTC. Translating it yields CASSLLAGGVVYF.

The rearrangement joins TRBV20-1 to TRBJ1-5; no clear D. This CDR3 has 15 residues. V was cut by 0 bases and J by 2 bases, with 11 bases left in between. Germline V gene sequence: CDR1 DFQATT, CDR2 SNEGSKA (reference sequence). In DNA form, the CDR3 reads TGCAGTGCTAGAGATAACCCTGGGGGCAATCAGCCCCAGCATTTT. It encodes CSARDNPGGNQPQHF.

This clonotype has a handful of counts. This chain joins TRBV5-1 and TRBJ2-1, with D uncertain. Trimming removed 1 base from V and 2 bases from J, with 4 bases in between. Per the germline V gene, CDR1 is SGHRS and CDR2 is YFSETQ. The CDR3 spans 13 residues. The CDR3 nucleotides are TGCGCCAGCAGCTTGCTCGCCTACAATGAGCAGTTCTTC. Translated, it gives CASSLLAYNEQFF.

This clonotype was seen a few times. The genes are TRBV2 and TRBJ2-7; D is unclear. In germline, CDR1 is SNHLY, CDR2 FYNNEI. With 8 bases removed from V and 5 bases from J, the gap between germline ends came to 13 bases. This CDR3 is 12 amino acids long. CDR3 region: CASLRSFHEQYF. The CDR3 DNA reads TGTGCCAGCCTGAGGTCCTTCCACGAGCAGTACTTC. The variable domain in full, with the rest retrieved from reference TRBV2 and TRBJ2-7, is EPEVTQTPSHQVTQMGQEVILRCVPISNHLYFYWYRQILGQKVEFLVSFYNNEISEKSEIFDDQFSVERPDGSNFTLKIRSTKLEDSAMYFCASLRSFHEQYFGPGTRLTVT.

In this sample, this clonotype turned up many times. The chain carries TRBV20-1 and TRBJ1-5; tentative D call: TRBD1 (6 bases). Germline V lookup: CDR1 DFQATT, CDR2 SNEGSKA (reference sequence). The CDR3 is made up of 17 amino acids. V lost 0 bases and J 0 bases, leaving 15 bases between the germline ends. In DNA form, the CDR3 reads TGCAGTGCTAGAGACGTTAGGGGGGGAGATAGCAATCAGCCCCAGCATTTT. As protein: CSARDVRGGDSNQPQHF.

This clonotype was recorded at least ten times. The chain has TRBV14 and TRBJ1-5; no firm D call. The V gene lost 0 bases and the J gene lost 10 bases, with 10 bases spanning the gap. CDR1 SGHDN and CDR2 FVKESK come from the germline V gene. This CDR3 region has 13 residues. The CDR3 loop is CASSQDLREPQHF. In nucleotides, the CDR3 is TGTGCCAGCAGCCAAGATCTTCGGGAACCCCAGCATTTT.

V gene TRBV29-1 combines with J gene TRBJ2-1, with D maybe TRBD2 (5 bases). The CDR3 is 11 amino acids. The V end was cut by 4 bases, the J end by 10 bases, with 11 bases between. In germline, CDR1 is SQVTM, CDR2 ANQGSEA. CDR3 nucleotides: TGCAGCGTTGTGGGCGCTAGCGAGCAGTTCTTC. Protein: CSVVGASEQFF.

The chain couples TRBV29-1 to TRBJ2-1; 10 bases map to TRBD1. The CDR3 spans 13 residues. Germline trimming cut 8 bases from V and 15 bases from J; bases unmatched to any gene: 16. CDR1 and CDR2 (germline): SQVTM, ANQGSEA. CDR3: CSTGGDRGPSAFF. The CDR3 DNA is TGCAGCACGGGTGGGGACAGGGGTCCTTCGGCGTTCTTC.

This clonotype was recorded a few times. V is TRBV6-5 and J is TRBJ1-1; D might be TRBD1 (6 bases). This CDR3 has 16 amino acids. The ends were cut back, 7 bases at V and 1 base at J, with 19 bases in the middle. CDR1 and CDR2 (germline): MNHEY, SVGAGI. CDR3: CASTLSIMDRNTEAFF. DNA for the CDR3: TGTGCCAGCACCTTATCAATCATGGACAGGAACACTGAAGCTTTCTTT.

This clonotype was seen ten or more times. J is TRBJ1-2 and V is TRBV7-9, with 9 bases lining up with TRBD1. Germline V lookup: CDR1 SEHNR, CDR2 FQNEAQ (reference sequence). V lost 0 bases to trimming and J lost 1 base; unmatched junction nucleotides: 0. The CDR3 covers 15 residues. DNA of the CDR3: TGTGCCAGCAGCTTAGCGACAGGGGGTAACTATGGCTACACCTTC. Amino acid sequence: CASSLATGGNYGYTF.

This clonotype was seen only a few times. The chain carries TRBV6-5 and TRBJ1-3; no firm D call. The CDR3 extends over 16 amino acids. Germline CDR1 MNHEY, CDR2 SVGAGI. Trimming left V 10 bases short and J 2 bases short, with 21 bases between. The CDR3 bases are TGTGCCACCAGGACCATTGCTCCTGAAGCTGGAAACACCATATATTTT. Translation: CATRTIAPEAGNTIYF.

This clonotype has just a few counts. The CDR3 protein is CASSLSIAGGWEQFF. The CDR3 coding sequence is TGTGCCAGCAGTTTATCAATAGCGGGAGGGTGGGAGCAGTTCTTC. The chain carries TRBV27 and TRBJ2-1; the match to TRBD2 covers 11 bases. In germline, CDR1 is MNHEY, CDR2 SMNVEV (reference sequence). V lost 0 bases to trimming and J lost 10 bases; unmatched junction nucleotides: 5. The CDR3 extends over 15 amino acids.

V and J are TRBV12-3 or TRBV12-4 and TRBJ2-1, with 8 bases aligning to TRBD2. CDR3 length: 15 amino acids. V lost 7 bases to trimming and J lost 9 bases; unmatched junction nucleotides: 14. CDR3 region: CASTRSGRGFGEQFF. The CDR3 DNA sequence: TGTGCCAGCACCCGGAGCGGGAGAGGTTTTGGTGAGCAGTTCTTC.

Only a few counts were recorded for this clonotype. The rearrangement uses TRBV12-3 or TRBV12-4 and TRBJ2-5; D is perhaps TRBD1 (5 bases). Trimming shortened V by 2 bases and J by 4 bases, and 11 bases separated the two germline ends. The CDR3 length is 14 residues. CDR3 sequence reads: CASSLHRPGETQYF. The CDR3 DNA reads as TGTGCCAGCAGTTTACACAGGCCTGGAGAGACCCAGTACTTC.

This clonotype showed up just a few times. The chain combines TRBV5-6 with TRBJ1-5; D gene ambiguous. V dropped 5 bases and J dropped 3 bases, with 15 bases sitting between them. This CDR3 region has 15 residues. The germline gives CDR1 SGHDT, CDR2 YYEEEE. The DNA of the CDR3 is TGTGCCAGCAGGCTGGTCACGGCCTCCAATCAGCCCCAGCATTTT. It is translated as CASRLVTASNQPQHF.

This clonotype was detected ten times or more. The CDR3 sequence is CASSATGTGFGEQYF. The CDR3 coding sequence is TGTGCCAGCAGTGCCACCGGGACAGGGTTTGGGGAGCAGTACTTC. The rearrangement joins TRBV12-3 or TRBV12-4 to TRBJ2-7; the match to TRBD1 covers 9 bases. The junction had 12 bases not matched to a gene; V was cut back by 5 bases and J by 7 bases. The CDR3 contains 15 residues.

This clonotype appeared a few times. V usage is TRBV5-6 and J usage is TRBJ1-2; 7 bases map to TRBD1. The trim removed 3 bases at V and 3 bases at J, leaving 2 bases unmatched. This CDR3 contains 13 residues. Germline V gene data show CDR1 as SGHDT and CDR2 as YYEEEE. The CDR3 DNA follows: TGTGCCAGCAGCTACGACAGGGACTATGGCTACACCTTC. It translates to CASSYDRDYGYTF.